The TCR beta chain under discussion was sequenced for a study of control samples from healthy donors and cancer patients. Repertoires were generated with immunoSEQ multiplex PCR, while TCRdb's copy carries only in-frame clones and drops some. The top ten hold around 21% of the sample, which has about 89,000 clones, roughly nine tenths seen once. Per germline, CDR1 GTSNPN and CDR2 SVGIG (reference sequence). The germline V and J ends were trimmed by 2 bases and 1 base, with 5 bases remaining between them. This CDR3 has 12 amino acids. The chain is built from TRBV30 and TRBJ2-5; D call uncertain. The sequence was collected from a man aged 25 to 40 in good health. The sequenced material came from blood. The CDR3 DNA is TGTGCCTGGAGTCTAATCCAAGAGACCCAGTACTTC. Protein sequence: CAWSLIQETQYF.